The rows below give T cell receptor beta chains drawn from one sample of a study of Ad26.COV2.S vaccination and SARS-CoV-2 variants. Sequencing used immunoSEQ multiplex PCR; TCRdb keeps in-frame clones, though not all of them. The profile shows about 350,000 clones, approximately 86% of them singletons. The sequencing used peripheral blood, collected in a trial of Ad26.COV2.S vaccine versus placebo. The receptors stem from a person between 18 and 60 years old who received the Ad26.COV2.S COVID-19 vaccine or a placebo. CDR3s include the opening cysteine and the closing phenylalanine or tryptophan. The order of the fields is J gene, clone size, V gene, CDR3 protein. For some rows the clone size is stated as once, few or many, or as a class when expanded; others skip it.

>TRBJ2-3|.|TRBV19
CASSPRTSGASTDTQYF
>TRBJ2-2|.|TRBV4-3
CASSQGRQGGGGELFF
>TRBJ2-2|few|TRBV13
CASSLGGNSVTGELFF
>TRBJ1-1|.|TRBV7-2
CASSPPMNTEAFF
>TRBJ2-2|.|TRBV10-2
CASGGLTGELFF
>TRBJ2-2|.|TRBV27
CASSLGPSPNTGELFF
>TRBJ1-5|.|TRBV6-5
CATQGALGGDQPQHF
>TRBJ1-3|once|TRBV18
CASSPNRSGNTIYF
>TRBJ2-7|.|TRBV3-1/TRBV3-2
CASSQDGGTSGREQYF
>TRBJ2-7|.|TRBV3-1/TRBV3-2
CASSLFGTTEQYF
>TRBJ1-2|.|TRBV6-5
CASSKGQAATF
>TRBJ2-5|.|TRBV7-2
CASSQWGQQETQYF
>TRBJ2-5|.|TRBV19
CASSIQVQETQYF
>TRBJ2-5|.|TRBV6-5
CASSYWSGGRETQYF
>TRBJ1-3|.|TRBV28
CASRQGQGGNTIYF
>TRBJ1-2|.|TRBV5-8
CASSFWTGGVKGYTF
>TRBJ2-1|.|TRBV30
CASGPGGLKNEQFF
>TRBJ2-5|few|TRBV5-5
CASSPHRETQYF
>TRBJ2-7|.|TRBV19
CASSILGESDEQYF
>TRBJ2-1|.|TRBV28
CASSALAGVGYNEQFF
>TRBJ2-7|once|TRBV6-2/TRBV6-3
CASSHHGGAYEQYF
>TRBJ2-5|.|TRBV19
CASTPSGGQETQYF
>TRBJ2-2|.|TRBV4-1
CASSHGLAGGLYTGELFF
>TRBJ1-4|.|TRBV28
CASSLSGQRGKLFF
>TRBJ2-1|.|TRBV29-1
CSVEDPSRGDNEQFF
>TRBJ2-6|.|TRBV24-1
CATSDKSSSGANVLTF
>TRBJ1-2|.|TRBV7-2
CASSLEGEDGYTF
>TRBJ2-7|.|TRBV15
CATSRDGDLYEQYF
>TRBJ1-5|.|TRBV4-3
CASSQNRGPEPQHF
>TRBJ2-5|.|TRBV25-1
CASTSREAQYF
>TRBJ2-5|.|TRBV4-1
CASSQGGAGGPQETQYF
>TRBJ1-3|.|TRBV19
CASSEGDTIYF
>TRBJ2-5|.|TRBV6-4
CASSPGPGETQYF
>TRBJ1-5|.|TRBV24-1
CATGVGGSNQPQHF
>TRBJ2-1|.|TRBV19
CASRGGNEQFF
>TRBJ1-5|.|TRBV19
CASSISDRGLTQPQHF
>TRBJ2-5|few|TRBV24-1
CATSGGGLGETQYF
>TRBJ1-1|.|TRBV7-9
CASSLLIGRGTEAFF
>TRBJ1-2|few|TRBV19
CASRTNSNYGYTF
>TRBJ2-1|.|TRBV7-2
CASSFRRHPSGGEYNEQFF
>TRBJ2-2|.|TRBV7-2
CASSLSGGNTGELFF
>TRBJ2-7|.|TRBV7-8
CASSLEVTGLKEQYF
>TRBJ2-5|.|TRBV2
CASQPRDTTYQETQYF
>TRBJ1-2|.|TRBV29-1
CSVDDRGENGYTF
>TRBJ2-3|.|TRBV12-3/TRBV12-4
CASSLMTDTQYF
>TRBJ1-5|.|TRBV19
CASSRDRDRFFEPQHF
>TRBJ2-1|once|TRBV7-2
CASSLFGGPQFF
>TRBJ2-4|.|TRBV5-3
CARSLSVAKNIQYF
>TRBJ1-1|.|TRBV28
CASRLRPRNTEAFF
>TRBJ1-2|.|TRBV24-1
CATSDQEDSGYTF
>TRBJ2-7|.|TRBV7-9
CASSGSYSYEQYF
>TRBJ1-2|.|TRBV18
CASSRSGTSEGYTF
>TRBJ2-2|.|TRBV28
CASSPLRYTGELFF
>TRBJ2-1|.|TRBV4-2
CASSPLGGGSLWDEQFF
>TRBJ2-7|.|TRBV3-1/TRBV3-2
CASSPTRLRYEQYF